These T cell receptor beta chains were read from a single sample in a study of blood T cell repertoires in COVID-19. Repertoires were generated with immunoSEQ multiplex PCR, while TCRdb's copy carries only in-frame clones and drops some. The sample holds about 240,000 clones, approximately 90% seen once. Sequencing was carried out using peripheral blood. The receptor set was obtained from a man aged 60 to 75 who had recovered from COVID-19. Each CDR3 is given with its conserved first and last residue.

V gene,J gene,CDR3 protein
TRBV5-4,TRBJ2-1,CASSPNRGGEQFF
TRBV29-1,TRBJ2-5,CSVTSSRGTQYF
TRBV6-5,TRBJ2-7,CASNLGTARYEQYF
TRBV6-5,TRBJ1-2,CASSHPPDRTYGYTF
TRBV5-8,TRBJ1-5,CASSLVGTGSNQPQHF
TRBV5-1,TRBJ1-1,CASRRVSTEAFF
TRBV5-1,TRBJ1-5,CASREEANQPQHF
TRBV3-1/TRBV3-2,TRBJ2-1,CASRESSYNEQFF
TRBV14,TRBJ2-1,CASSHRGLAGGNNEQFF
TRBV10-3,TRBJ1-3,CAISENLGNTIYF
TRBV7-2,TRBJ2-1,CASSRGWGTGEYYEQFF
TRBV6-6,TRBJ2-6,CASSSTGPGANVLTF
TRBV11-3,TRBJ2-7,CASSPGYGEQYF
TRBV5-1,TRBJ1-2,CASSSGQGFSGYTF
TRBV6-1,TRBJ2-7,CASSEATGTQYKGFYEQYF
TRBV5-1,TRBJ2-5,CASFREGETQYF
TRBV28,TRBJ1-5,CASSSTGGGKSNQPQHF
TRBV29-1,TRBJ2-7,CSVESYYEQYF
TRBV7-8,TRBJ2-1,CASSLAGAPNEQFF
TRBV6-5,TRBJ1-1,CASSYSIGTQNTEAFF
TRBV5-4,TRBJ2-3,CASSLGGPRDTQYF
TRBV7-8,TRBJ1-4,CASSATGVTNEKLFF
TRBV12-3/TRBV12-4,TRBJ2-2,CASSLYGELFF
TRBV5-1,TRBJ1-2,CASSSQGVFNYGYTF
TRBV6-1,TRBJ2-2,CASIESGVTGELFF
TRBV21-1,TRBJ2-7,CASRPNPRDRYF
TRBV4-1,TRBJ2-1,CASSRTPTGGMTLSQFF
TRBV10-2,TRBJ1-1,CASGAPRAFF
TRBV6-5,TRBJ1-6,CASSRGPNSPLHF
TRBV3-1/TRBV3-2,TRBJ1-1,CASSQVTRNTEAFF
TRBV9,TRBJ2-3,CASSATGDTQYF
TRBV19,TRBJ1-2,CASSPRANPGGYGYTF
TRBV19,TRBJ1-1,CASSITGQGSEAFF
TRBV12-3/TRBV12-4,TRBJ2-3,CASKPSTGNTQYF
TRBV5-1,TRBJ1-6,CASSFRDKSSPLHF
TRBV5-1,TRBJ2-3,CASSPGTGADTQYF
TRBV5-5,TRBJ2-5,CASSPKTAGAETQYF
TRBV6-5,TRBJ1-4,CASGKQGAWEKLFF
TRBV21-1,TRBJ2-2,CASIPTTGTSGVHTGELFF
TRBV30,TRBJ1-2,CAWSDVRSFPGQGAGYTF
TRBV5-5,TRBJ1-1,CASSQGGNTEAFF
TRBV7-9,TRBJ2-1,CASSSRTGTYGNEQFF
TRBV2,TRBJ2-1,CASKAGGSIGEQFF
TRBV5-1,TRBJ2-1,CASSLYAGTIKKYNEQFF
TRBV10-3,TRBJ1-1,CAISESTGGNTEAFF
TRBV6-8,TRBJ2-3,CASSYRHGGGHGTDTQYF
TRBV7-9,TRBJ1-1,CASSFLTNFGDTEAFF